This T cell receptor (beta chain) comes out of a study of blood T cell repertoires in COVID-19. As for the study in general: In each case, the material was cDNA or gDNA derived from T cells, B-cell-depleted T cells, or PBMCs.

TCRdb's table, derived via immunoSEQ multiplex PCR, lists solely in-frame clones and lacks some. The sample has over 150,000 clones, 82% seen once. Germline V lookup: CDR1 WSHSY, CDR2 SAAADI. Trimming stripped 2 bases from V and 5 bases from J, with 12 bases between. The CDR3 has 14 amino acids. Each recovered donor of Cohort 3 presented with two negative PCRs, clearance, or symptom resolution. The source is a man aged 35-49 years who had recovered from COVID-19. The J gene is TRBJ1-2, the V gene TRBV10-2; no clear D gene. The sequenced material came from PBMCs or T cells enriched from blood (not recorded which). DNA of the CDR3: TGCGCCAGCAGTGAGACCCTCGCGAGGTATGGCTACACCTTC. Translating it yields CASSETLARYGYTF.